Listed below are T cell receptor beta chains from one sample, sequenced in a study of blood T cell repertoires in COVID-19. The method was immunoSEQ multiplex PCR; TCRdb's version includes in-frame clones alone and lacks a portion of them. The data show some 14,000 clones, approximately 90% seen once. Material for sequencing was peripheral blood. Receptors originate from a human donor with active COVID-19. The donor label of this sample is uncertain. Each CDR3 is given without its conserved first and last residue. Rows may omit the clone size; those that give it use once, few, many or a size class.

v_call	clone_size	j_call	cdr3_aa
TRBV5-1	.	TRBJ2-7	ASSAEPSNPYEQY
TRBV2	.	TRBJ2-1	ASSEAWASGEQF
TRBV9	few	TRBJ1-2	ASSARTGGGFDGYT
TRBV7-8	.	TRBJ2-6	ASSTRGYETNVLT
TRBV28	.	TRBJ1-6	ASRVQGYNSPLH
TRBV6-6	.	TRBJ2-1	ASSYSLTSGNNEQF
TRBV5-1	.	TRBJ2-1	ASSANPGLAGESRNEQF
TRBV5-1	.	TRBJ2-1	ASSLPAGTYNEQF
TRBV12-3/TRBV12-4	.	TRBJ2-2	ASSVAAGGLF
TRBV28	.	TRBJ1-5	AGEQGAGQPQH
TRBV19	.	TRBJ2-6	ASRRQGYGANVLT
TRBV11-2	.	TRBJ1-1	ASSLPDRPNTEAF
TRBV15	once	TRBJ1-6	ATSRESFSPLH
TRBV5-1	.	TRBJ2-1	ASSLGRIGEQF
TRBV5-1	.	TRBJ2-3	ASNRASGTAFSASTDTQY
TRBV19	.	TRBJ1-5	ASSISDRRYQPQH
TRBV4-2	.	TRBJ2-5	ASSQDLVKRY
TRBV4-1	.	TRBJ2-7	ASSWRGQGYEQY
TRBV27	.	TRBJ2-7	ASSPDRDNHEQY
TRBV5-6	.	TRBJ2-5	ASSLRLAGQETQY
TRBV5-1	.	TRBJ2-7	ASSLATGTGAWEQY
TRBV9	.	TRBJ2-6	ASSVEARASGANVLT
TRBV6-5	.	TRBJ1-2	ASSRRGWAYGYT
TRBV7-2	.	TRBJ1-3	ASSPGQGSFGNTIY
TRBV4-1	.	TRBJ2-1	ASSQRTSGDEQF
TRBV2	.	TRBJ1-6	ASKPPGKTSPLH
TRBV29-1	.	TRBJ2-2	SVEMDRGMNSGELF
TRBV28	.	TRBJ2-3	ASGGLAGVRADTQY
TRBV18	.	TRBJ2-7	ASSTGYEQY
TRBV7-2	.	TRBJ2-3	ASSSKAPTDTQY
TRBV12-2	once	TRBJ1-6	ASRLARGQGASYNSPLH